The next 27 T cell receptor beta chains were all read from a single sample in a study of shared clonotypes between healthy human individuals. Here immunoSEQ multiplex PCR was the method, and the copy in TCRdb shows in-frame clones only, minus some. The profile shows about 180,000 clones, over 85% of them singletons. Specimen: naive CD4+ T cells sorted from blood. Described subset: CD45RA+ positively selected. The origin of the receptors is a woman aged 25 to 45 in good health.

The chain has TRBV13 and TRBJ1-6; D is unresolved. V dropped 2 bases and J dropped 9 bases, with 5 bases sitting between them. CDR3 length: 12 residues. Germline lookup yields CDR1 PRHDT and CDR2 FYEKMQ (reference sequence). CDR3 loop: CASSLSGSPLHF. The DNA of the CDR3 is TGTGCCAGCAGCTTATCAGGTTCACCCCTCCACTTT.

The chain joins TRBV5-4 to TRBJ2-2; maybe TRBD2 (5 bases). V was cut by 4 bases and J by 6 bases, with 10 bases left in between. CDR3 length: 13 residues. Germline CDR1 reads SGHNT; CDR2 reads YYREEE (reference sequence). The CDR3: CASSQGSAGELFF. The CDR3 nucleotides read TGTGCCAGCAGCCAAGGGAGCGCCGGGGAGCTGTTTTTT.

The chain links TRBV5-1 to TRBJ2-1; TRBD2 matches at 8 bases. The trim removed 5 bases at V and 9 bases at J, leaving 13 bases unmatched. CDR1 SGHRS and CDR2 YFSETQ come from the germline V gene. There are 15 residues in the CDR3. The CDR3, as DNA: TGCGCCAGCAGGTTTACACTAGCGGCCCATGGTGAGCAGTTCTTC. Translating gives CASRFTLAAHGEQFF.

This chain connects TRBV7-9 to TRBJ1-5, with D possibly matching TRBD1 (5 bases). The CDR3 runs to 14 residues. Trimming took off 3 bases at V and 4 bases at J, with 10 bases between the two ends. Germline V gene sequence: CDR1 SEHNR, CDR2 FQNEAQ (reference sequence). The CDR3, as DNA: TGTGCCAGCAGCTTGGGCAGGGTGAATCAGCCCCAGCATTTT. The encoded protein is CASSLGRVNQPQHF.

The rearrangement uses TRBV27 and TRBJ1-4; D is unclear. Germline assignment: CDR1 MNHEY and CDR2 SMNVEV (reference sequence). This CDR3 contains 17 residues. V lost 8 bases and J lost 0, with 19 bases in between. For the CDR3, the DNA is TGTGCCAGCGGTCGTTGGGTCCGGACTGCAACTAATGAAAAACTGTTTTTT. Protein: CASGRWVRTATNEKLFF.

This chain connects TRBV28 to TRBJ2-7; 14 nucleotides agree with TRBD2. The CDR3 loop spans 15 amino acids. V lost 6 bases to trimming and J lost 5 bases; unmatched junction nucleotides: 6. Germline V gene data show CDR1 as MDHEN and CDR2 as SYDVKM. The CDR3: CASSGTSGSRDEQYF. CDR3 in DNA: TGTGCCAGCAGCGGGACTAGCGGGAGTCGGGACGAGCAGTACTTC.

The chain uses TRBV19 and TRBJ2-5, with TRBD1 matching 9 bases. The J call may not be correct, given that the DNA end is closer to TRBJ2-7. CDR1 is LNHDA and CDR2 is SQIVND in the germline V gene (reference sequence). The CDR3 runs 14 residues. The CDR3 reads CASSRPGQGSEQYF. The CDR3 nucleotides read TGTGCCAGTAGTCGACCGGGACAGGGATCCGAGCAGTACTTC.

The V gene is TRBV7-9, the J gene TRBJ2-3, with 10 bases fitting TRBD1. The J segment lost 2 bases and the V segment lost 4 bases, leaving 3 bases of the junction unmatched. This CDR3 contains 15 residues. CDR1 and CDR2 (germline): SEHNR, FQNEAQ (reference sequence). CDR3: CASSWTGGTTDTQYF. CDR3 bases: TGTGCCAGCAGCTGGACAGGGGGGACCACAGATACGCAGTATTTT.

This clone has only a few counts. The V and J genes are TRBV7-9 and TRBJ1-1; D is undetermined. This CDR3 region has 13 residues. The germline V gene has CDR1 SEHNR and CDR2 FQNEAQ (reference sequence). V lost 3 bases to trimming and J lost 0 bases, with 5 bases between them. The CDR3 DNA is TGTGCCAGCAGCTTTAACGTGAACACTGAAGCTTTCTTT. Its translation is CASSFNVNTEAFF.

The gene calls are TRBV6-4 and TRBJ2-1, with 14 bases fitting TRBD2. CDR3 length: 17 residues. In germline, CDR1 is MRHNA, CDR2 SNTAGT. V was pared by 1 base and J by 10 bases, with 9 bases of the junction left unmatched. The CDR3 nucleotides read TGTGCCAGCAGTGACTGGGGTTCGACTAGCGGGAGGGAAGAGCAGTTCTTC. Amino acids: CASSDWGSTSGREEQFF.

The sample holds a few counts of this clone. V is TRBV30 and J is TRBJ2-7; 11 bases are a match to TRBD2. CDR1 and CDR2 (germline): GTSNPN, SVGIG (reference sequence). The CDR3 is 14 amino acids. V lost 3 bases, J lost 9 bases, and 10 bases stayed unmatched. For the CDR3, the DNA is TGTGCCTGGAGAAGGGAAAGACTAGCGGGGAGGCAGTACTTC. Translation: CAWRRERLAGRQYF. Full variable domain (missing parts from reference TRBV30 and TRBJ2-7): SQTIHQWPATLVQPVGSPLSLECTVEGTSNPNLYWYRQAAGRGLQLLFYSVGIGQISSEVPQNLSASRPQDRQFILSSKKLLLSDSGFYLCAWRRERLAGRQYFGPGTRLTVT.

The chain joins TRBV4-1 to TRBJ1-3; D is possibly TRBD1 (5 bases). The CDR3 runs to 14 residues. CDR1 and CDR2 (germline): MGHRA, YSYEKL. Trimming cost V 4 bases and J 2 bases, with 9 bases left between them. CDR3 sequence: CASSRRGAGNTIYF. The CDR3, as DNA: TGCGCCAGCAGCCGAAGGGGAGCTGGAAACACCATATATTTT.

This rearrangement joins TRBV6-6 to TRBJ1-6; 7 positions agree with TRBD1. The CDR3 contains 14 residues. V shed 6 bases, J shed 7 bases, and the junction held 6 bases outside the gene matches. CDR1 and CDR2 from the germline V gene are MNHNY and SVGAGI (reference sequence). The CDR3 protein is CASSRDSLNSPLHF. In nucleotides, the CDR3 is TGTGCCAGCAGCCGGGACAGTTTGAATTCACCCCTCCACTTT.

The V and J genes are TRBV19 and TRBJ1-5; TRBD1 aligns across 11 bases. Looked up from germline, CDR1 is LNHDA and CDR2 is SQIVND (reference sequence). There are 15 residues in the CDR3. The trim removed 7 bases at V and 5 bases at J, leaving 7 bases unmatched. The CDR3 coding sequence is TGTGCCAGTACTCGGGACAGGGGGGGATATCAGCCCCAGCATTTT. Amino acid sequence: CASTRDRGGYQPQHF.

The rearrangement uses TRBV10-1 and TRBJ2-7; 12 bases fit TRBD2. Germline assignment: CDR1 WNHNN and CDR2 SYGVQD (reference sequence). With V trimmed by 4 bases and J by 0 bases, 4 bases remained unmatched. The CDR3 is 16 amino acids. This CDR3 is CASSGGLAGSSYEQYF. CDR3 sequence (DNA): TGCGCCAGCAGTGGGGGACTAGCGGGTAGCTCCTACGAGCAGTACTTC.

CDR3 DNA sequence: TGTGCCAGCAGTCGAACCCCCGCAGGGGAAATGAGACGCACTGAAGCTTTCTTT. Encoded protein: CASSRTPAGEMRRTEAFF. This sequence joins TRBV7-8 and TRBJ1-1; the D gene is possibly TRBD1 (6 bases). Germline loops: CDR1 SGHVS, CDR2 FQNEAQ. The CDR3 is made up of 18 amino acids. The V end lost 6 bases, the J end lost 4 bases, and 27 bases lay between the germline ends. Full variable domain (remainder filled in from reference TRBV7-8 and TRBJ1-1): GAGVSQSPRYKVAKRGQDVALRCDPISGHVSLFWYQQALGQGPEFLTYFQNEAQLDKSGLPSDRFFAERPEGSVSTLKIQRTQQEDSAVYLCASSRTPAGEMRRTEAFFGQGTRLTVV.

This sequence joins TRBV28 and TRBJ2-2; possibly TRBD1 for D (6 bases). Looked up from germline, CDR1 is MDHEN and CDR2 is SYDVKM. CDR3 length: 14 amino acids. Deletions cut 3 bases from V and 7 bases from J, with 12 bases between. CDR3 sequence: CASSFGQGFGELFF. The DNA for the CDR3 is TGTGCCAGCAGTTTTGGTCAGGGGTTCGGGGAGCTGTTTTTT. The complete variable domain, with remaining parts taken from reference TRBV28 and TRBJ2-2, reads DVKVTQSSRYLVKRTGEKVFLECVQDMDHENMFWYRQDPGLGLRLIYFSYDVKMKEKGDIPEGYSVSREKKERFSLILESASTNQTSMYLCASSFGQGFGELFFGEGSRLTVL.

This chain links TRBV4-2 with TRBJ2-7; tentative D call: TRBD1 (6 bases). Germline assignment: CDR1 LGHNA and CDR2 YNFKEQ. CDR3 length equals 15 residues. V was trimmed by 2 bases and J by 5 bases, leaving 16 bases between them. The CDR3 DNA is TGTGCCAGCAGCCAACTACACAGGGAACCCCACGAGCAGTACTTC. Protein sequence: CASSQLHREPHEQYF.

This clone appeared a single time. CDR3 residues: CASSQSQCNQPQHF. The CDR3 DNA reads TGCGCCAGCAGTCAATCGCAGTGCAATCAGCCCCAGCATTTT. The rearrangement joins TRBV23-1 to TRBJ1-5; D not certain. TRBV23-1 is recorded as an ORF, its role being uncertain. The CDR3 sequence is 14 residues long. Trimming took off 0 bases at V and 2 bases at J, with 5 bases between the two ends.

This chain uses TRBV10-3 with TRBJ2-1; D is perhaps TRBD2 (5 bases). CDR3 length: 15 amino acids. CDR1 and CDR2 from the germline V gene are ENHRY and SYGVKD. V lost 4 bases, J lost 4 bases, and 14 bases lay in between. In DNA form, the CDR3 reads TGTGCCATCAGTGTTCCGGGGAGTAATTACAATGAGCAGTTCTTC. Amino acid sequence: CAISVPGSNYNEQFF.

V is TRBV28 and J is TRBJ2-2, with 7 bases fitting TRBD2. V trimming: 7 bases; J trimming: 0 bases; junction bases outside the gene matches: 20. The germline CDR1 and CDR2 sequences are MDHEN and SYDVKM. This CDR3 is 20 amino acids long. Written as DNA, the CDR3 is TGTGCCAGCACTCCTTGGGCTAGCGGACGGGACTTCGCGAACACCGGGGAGCTGTTTTTT. It encodes CASTPWASGRDFANTGELFF.

V and J are TRBV28 and TRBJ2-7, with D maybe TRBD1 (6 bases). The CDR3 loop spans 15 amino acids. Germline CDR1 and CDR2: MDHEN and SYDVKM. V lost 5 bases and J lost 2, with 16 bases in between. As DNA, the CDR3 is TGTGCCAGCAGTGGGGGACATCTCGCCCCCTACGAGCAGTACTTC. Its translation: CASSGGHLAPYEQYF.

This rearrangement joins TRBV28 to TRBJ2-7; the D gene is possibly TRBD1 (6 bases). The CDR3 is 17 residues long. The germline V and J ends were trimmed by 5 bases and 1 base, with 21 bases remaining between them. CDR1 is MDHEN and CDR2 is SYDVKM in the germline V gene. As DNA, the CDR3 is TGTGCCAGCAGTCCCCCCCCCAGGGCAGGGGATTCCTACGAGCAGTACTTC. Translation gives CASSPPPRAGDSYEQYF.

The chain has TRBV5-1 and TRBJ2-7; no reliable D call. Trimming stripped 2 bases from V and 3 bases from J, with 12 bases between. Germline CDR1 and CDR2: SGHRS and YFSETQ. CDR3 length: 14 amino acids. The CDR3, as DNA: TGCGCCAGCAGCTTTGACTCCCTCATCTACGAGCAGTACTTC. Translation gives CASSFDSLIYEQYF.

This chain connects TRBV23-1 to TRBJ1-1, with D perhaps TRBD1 (5 bases). TRBV23-1 is labeled an ORF, and its function is uncertain. The CDR3 extends over 15 amino acids. The V gene lost 6 bases and the J gene lost 1 base, with 15 bases spanning the gap. The CDR3 nucleotides read TGCGCCAGCAGCCTATATTGGGGGACGAACACTGAAGCTTTCTTT. Its protein is CASSLYWGTNTEAFF.

This clone appeared once. The chain carries TRBV11-2 and TRBJ1-5, with D perhaps matching TRBD1 (5 bases). V dropped 5 bases and J dropped 0 bases, with 20 bases sitting between them. Germline CDR1 and CDR2: SGHAT and FQNNGV. The CDR3 runs 18 residues. CDR3 protein: CASSPPFGGGLSNQPQHF. The CDR3 DNA is TGTGCCAGCAGCCCCCCATTCGGGGGGGGACTTAGCAATCAGCCCCAGCATTTT.

The J gene is TRBJ2-7, the V gene TRBV27, with D perhaps TRBD2 (5 bases). The CDR3 spans 14 residues. Germline lookup yields CDR1 MNHEY and CDR2 SMNVEV (reference sequence). V was trimmed by 3 bases and J by 3 bases, leaving 12 bases between them. The CDR3 bases are TGTGCCAGCAGTTTTGGGATCCGGGACTACGAGCAGTACTTC. It encodes CASSFGIRDYEQYF.